Presented here are 9 T cell receptor beta chains from one specimen sequenced in a study of control samples from healthy donors and cancer patients. Some clones are missing from TCRdb's copy, which holds only in-frame ones; the method was immunoSEQ multiplex PCR. The table includes 200,000 to 250,000 clones, about 94% detected once. Input material: blood. The receptors derive from a man in his forties or fifties in good health.

J is TRBJ1-5 and V is TRBV30; TRBD1 might be the D (6 bases). Germline CDR1 is GTSNPN and CDR2 is SVGIG (reference sequence). There are 12 residues in the CDR3. Trimming left V 7 bases short and J 4 bases short, with 11 bases between. The CDR3 spells CASPDSNQPQHF. In nucleotides, the CDR3 is TGTGCCTCCCCGGACAGTAATCAGCCCCAGCATTTT.

The chain recombines TRBV28 with TRBJ1-2; the D is unclear. V shed 1 base and J shed 6 bases, with 9 bases lying between them. The CDR3 is 13 amino acids. Germline CDR1 and CDR2: MDHEN and SYDVKM. The CDR3 loop reads CASSLLIDHGYTF. CDR3 in DNA: TGTGCCAGCAGTTTATTGATCGACCATGGCTACACCTTC.

The DNA of the CDR3 is TGTGCCTGGAGTGTACTCAGGGCAGGCCCCGTTGATACGCAGTATTTT. Protein: CAWSVLRAGPVDTQYF. This rearrangement joins TRBV30 to TRBJ2-3, with TRBD1 as a possible D gene (5 bases). CDR3 length equals 16 residues. Trimming removed 0 bases at V and 6 bases at J, with 19 bases between. In germline, CDR1 is GTSNPN, CDR2 SVGIG (reference sequence).

The DNA for the CDR3 is TGTGCCAGCAGCCAAGACAGGACTGGGGCCAACGTCCTGACTTTC. Its translation is CASSQDRTGANVLTF. This rearrangement joins TRBV4-2 to TRBJ2-6, with unresolved D. This CDR3 has 15 amino acids. Germline CDR1 is LGHNA and CDR2 is YNFKEQ. Trimming shortened V by 0 bases and J by 2 bases, and 5 bases separated the two germline ends.

The rearrangement joins TRBV20-1 to TRBJ1-3; D ambiguous. Germline-derived CDR1 and CDR2 are DFQATT and SNEGSKA (reference sequence). The CDR3 length is 11 residues. The CDR3 loop is CGIYSGNTIYF. CDR3 nucleotides: TGCGGGATATATTCTGGAAACACCATATATTTT.

This rearrangement joins TRBV14 to TRBJ1-6; 9 nucleotides agree with TRBD1. CDR1 and CDR2 (germline): SGHDN, FVKESK. This CDR3 has 14 residues. The V gene end was trimmed by 6 bases and the J gene end by 7 bases; junction bases not matched to a gene: 4. The CDR3 DNA sequence: TGTGCCAGCAGGATACAGGGGGCCAATTCACCCCTCCACTTT. Protein product: CASRIQGANSPLHF.

The rearrangement joins TRBV6-5 to TRBJ1-1; D might be TRBD1 (5 bases). Per germline, CDR1 MNHEY and CDR2 SVGAGI. The V end was cut by 7 bases, the J end by 4 bases, with 13 bases between. This CDR3 comprises 13 residues. This chain's CDR3 is CASTSQGFTEAFF. The DNA of the CDR3 is TGTGCCAGCACCAGTCAGGGTTTCACTGAAGCTTTCTTT.

This sequence joins TRBV6-5 and TRBJ1-1, with D uncertain. V lost 5 bases and J lost 9, with 13 bases in between. The CDR3 runs to 12 residues. The germline CDR1 and CDR2 sequences are MNHEY and SVGAGI. The chain's CDR3 is CASSIRPGQAFF. CDR3 in DNA: TGTGCCAGCAGTATTCGACCCGGACAAGCTTTCTTT.

The V gene is TRBV2, the J gene TRBJ2-1; D may correspond to TRBD1 or TRBD2 (5 bases each). The CDR3 runs to 14 residues. Germline V gene lookup returns CDR1 SNHLY and CDR2 FYNNEI. With 7 bases removed from V and 8 bases from J, the gap between germline ends came to 18 bases. The CDR3 reads CASTEGGLRDEQFF. In nucleotides, the CDR3 is TGTGCCAGCACCGAAGGAGGTCTCAGGGATGAGCAGTTCTTC.